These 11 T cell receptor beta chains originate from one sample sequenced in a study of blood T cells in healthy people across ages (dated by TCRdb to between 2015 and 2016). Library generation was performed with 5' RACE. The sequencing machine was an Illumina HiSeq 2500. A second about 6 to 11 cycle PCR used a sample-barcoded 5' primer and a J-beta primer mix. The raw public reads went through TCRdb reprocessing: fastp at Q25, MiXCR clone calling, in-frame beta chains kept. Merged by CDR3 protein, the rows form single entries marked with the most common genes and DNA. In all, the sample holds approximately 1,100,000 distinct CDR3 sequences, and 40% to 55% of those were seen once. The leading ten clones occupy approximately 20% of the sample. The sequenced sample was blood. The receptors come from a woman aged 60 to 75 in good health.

In DNA form, the CDR3 reads TGTGCCAGCAGTCTGGGTGGCCGGAGTGTCACTGAAGCTTTCTTT. Encoded protein: CASSLGGRSVTEAFF. The chain has TRBV28 and TRBJ1-1, with D hard to call. The CDR3 runs 15 residues. The germline gives CDR1 MDHEN, CDR2 SYDVKM. V was trimmed by 5 bases and J by 4 bases, leaving 17 bases between them.

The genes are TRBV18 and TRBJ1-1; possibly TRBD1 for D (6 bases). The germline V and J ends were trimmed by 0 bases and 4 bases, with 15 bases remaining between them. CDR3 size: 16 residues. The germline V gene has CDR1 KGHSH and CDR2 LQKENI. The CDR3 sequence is CASSPPVQGMSTEAFF. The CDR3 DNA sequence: TGTGCCAGCTCACCACCGGTACAGGGCATGAGCACTGAAGCTTTCTTT. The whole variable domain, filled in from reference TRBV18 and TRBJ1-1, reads NAGVMQNPRHLVRRRGQEARLRCSPMKGHSHVYWYRQLPEEGLKFMVYLQKENIIDESGMPKERFSAEFPKEGPSILRIQQVVRGDSAAYFCASSPPVQGMSTEAFFGQGTRLTVV.

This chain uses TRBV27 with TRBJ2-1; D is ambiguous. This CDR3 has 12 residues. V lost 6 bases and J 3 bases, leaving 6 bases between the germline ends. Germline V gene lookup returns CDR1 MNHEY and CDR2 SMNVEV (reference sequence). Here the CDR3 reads CASSHNYNEQFF. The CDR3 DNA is TGTGCCAGCAGCCATAACTACAATGAGCAGTTCTTC.

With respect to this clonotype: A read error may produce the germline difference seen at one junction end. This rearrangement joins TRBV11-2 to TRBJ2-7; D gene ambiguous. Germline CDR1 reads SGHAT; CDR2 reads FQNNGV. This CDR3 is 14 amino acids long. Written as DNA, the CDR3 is TGTGCCAGCAACTTAGGTTTCGCCACCTACGAGCAGTACTTC. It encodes CASNLGFATYEQYF. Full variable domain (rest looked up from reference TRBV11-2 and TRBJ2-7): EAGVAQSPRYKIIEKRQSVAFWCNPISGHATLYWYQQILGQGPKLLIQFQNNGVVDDSQLPKDRFSAERLKGVDSTLKIQPAKLEDSAVYLCASNLGFATYEQYFGPGTRLTVT.

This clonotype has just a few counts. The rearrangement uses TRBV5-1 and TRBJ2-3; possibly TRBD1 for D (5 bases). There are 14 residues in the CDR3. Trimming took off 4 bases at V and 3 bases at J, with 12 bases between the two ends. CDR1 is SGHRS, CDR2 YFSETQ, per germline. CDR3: CASSEQESTDTQYF. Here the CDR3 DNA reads TGCGCCAGCAGCGAACAGGAGTCTACAGATACGCAGTATTTT.

Written as DNA, the CDR3 is TGCAGCGCTGCTTCGGGGGGACAGGGCTACGAGCAGTACTTC. Translating gives CSAASGGQGYEQYF. V is TRBV29-1 and J is TRBJ2-7, with 9 bases lining up with TRBD1. V trimming: 7 bases; J trimming: 3 bases; junction bases outside the gene matches: 10. The germline CDR1 and CDR2 sequences are SQVTM and ANQGSEA. The CDR3 has 14 amino acids.

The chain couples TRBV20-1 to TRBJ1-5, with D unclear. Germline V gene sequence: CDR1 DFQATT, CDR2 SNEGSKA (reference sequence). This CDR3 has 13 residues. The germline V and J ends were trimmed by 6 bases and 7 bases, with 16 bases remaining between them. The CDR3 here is CSARHGLGQPQHF. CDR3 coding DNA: TGCAGTGCCCGCCATGGATTGGGACAGCCCCAGCATTTT.

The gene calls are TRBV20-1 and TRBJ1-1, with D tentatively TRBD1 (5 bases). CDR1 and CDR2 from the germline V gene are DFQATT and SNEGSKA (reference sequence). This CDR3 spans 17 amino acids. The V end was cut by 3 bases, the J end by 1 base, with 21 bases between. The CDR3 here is CSASSFGQGPANTEAFF. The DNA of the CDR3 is TGCAGTGCTAGCTCCTTTGGCCAGGGACCGGCGAACACTGAAGCTTTCTTT.

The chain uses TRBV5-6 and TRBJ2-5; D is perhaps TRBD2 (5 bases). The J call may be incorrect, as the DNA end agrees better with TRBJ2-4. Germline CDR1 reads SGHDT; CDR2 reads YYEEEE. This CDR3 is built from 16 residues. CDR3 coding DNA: TGTGCCAGCAGCCCGGCCCCGGGATTAGCCAAAAACATTCAGTACTTC. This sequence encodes CASSPAPGLAKNIQYF.

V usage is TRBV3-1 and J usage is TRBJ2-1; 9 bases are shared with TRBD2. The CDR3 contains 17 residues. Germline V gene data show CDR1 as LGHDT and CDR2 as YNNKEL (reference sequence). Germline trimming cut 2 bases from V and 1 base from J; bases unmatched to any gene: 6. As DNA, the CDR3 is TGTGCCAGCAGCCAATTCGCCAGCGGGAGGTCCTACAATGAGCAGTTCTTC. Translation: CASSQFASGRSYNEQFF.

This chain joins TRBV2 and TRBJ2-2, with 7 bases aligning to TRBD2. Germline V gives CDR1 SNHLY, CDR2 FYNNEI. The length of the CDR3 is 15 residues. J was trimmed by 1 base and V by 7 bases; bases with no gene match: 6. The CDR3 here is CASTLAARNTGELFF. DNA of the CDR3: TGTGCCAGCACCCTAGCGGCAAGGAACACCGGGGAGCTGTTTTTT. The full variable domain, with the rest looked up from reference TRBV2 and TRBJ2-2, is EPEVTQTPSHQVTQMGQEVILRCVPISNHLYFYWYRQILGQKVEFLVSFYNNEISEKSEIFDDQFSVERPDGSNFTLKIRSTKLEDSAMYFCASTLAARNTGELFFGEGSRLTVL.